This TCR beta chain emerged from a study of shared clonotypes between healthy human individuals. Once extracted for a subset, genomic DNA was divided evenly among several immunoSEQ plates. Only in-frame clones appear in the TCRdb table, and some are missing; sequencing was by immunoSEQ multiplex PCR. There are some 500,000 clones in the sample; 75% to 80% occur only once, and about 12% lies in the top ten. About 90 million PBMCs were counted before genomic DNA extraction. Germline V CDR1 and CDR2: SQVTM, ANQGSEA. This CDR3 comprises 13 residues. V dropped 6 bases and J dropped 1; count of bases not matched to a gene: 4. Comment on this clone: In the same sample, other DNA sequences code for this CDR3.

The V gene is TRBV29-1, the J gene TRBJ2-7; 9 nucleotides agree with TRBD2. The sample taken for sequencing was PBMCs. The receptor was isolated from a woman between 35 and 50 years old in good health. Some clones in this sample may be carry-over from other donors' samples. The CDR3 region has the DNA TGCAGCGTCGGCACTAGCGGGTCCTACGAGCAGTACTTC. Amino acid sequence: CSVGTSGSYEQYF.